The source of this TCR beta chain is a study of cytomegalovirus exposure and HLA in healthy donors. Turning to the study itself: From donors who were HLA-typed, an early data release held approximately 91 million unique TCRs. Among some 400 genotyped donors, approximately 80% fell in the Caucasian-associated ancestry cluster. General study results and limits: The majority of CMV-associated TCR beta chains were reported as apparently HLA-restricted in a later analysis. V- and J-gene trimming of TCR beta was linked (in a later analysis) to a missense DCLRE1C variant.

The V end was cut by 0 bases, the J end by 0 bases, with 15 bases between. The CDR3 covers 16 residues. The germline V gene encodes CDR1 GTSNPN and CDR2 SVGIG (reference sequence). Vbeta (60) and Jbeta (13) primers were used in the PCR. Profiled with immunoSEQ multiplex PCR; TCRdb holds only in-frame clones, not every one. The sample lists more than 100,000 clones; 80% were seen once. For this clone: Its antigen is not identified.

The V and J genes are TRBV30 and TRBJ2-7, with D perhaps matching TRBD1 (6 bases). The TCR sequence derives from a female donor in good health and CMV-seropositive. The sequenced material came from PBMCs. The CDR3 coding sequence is TGTGCCTGGAGTGTGAGGACAGTCACAGCCTCCTACGAGCAGTACTTC. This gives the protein CAWSVRTVTASYEQYF.